The rows below give T cell receptor beta chains drawn from one sample of a study of shared T cell receptors in the human thymus. Some clones are missing from TCRdb's copy, which holds only in-frame ones; the method was immunoSEQ multiplex PCR. The data hold 640,000 or so clones, with around 87% observed a single time. These data also formed part of another study, on human thymus T cells.

Sequencing was done on a sample of thymocytes. These receptors were obtained from a boy under three years old with a congenital heart defect. The CDR3 runs from the conserved cysteine through the conserved F or W. A D gene is named only where the DNA matches it firmly. Clone size is given for some rows only: seen once, a few or many times, or a class if the clone is expanded.

.	TRBJ1-1	TRBV5-6	.	TGTGCCAGCAGCTTGGATGGGGGGGACACTGAAGCTTTCTTT	CASSLDGGDTEAFF
TRBD1	TRBJ1-6	TRBV7-6	.	TGTGCCAGCAGTTGGGGACAGACCAATAATTCACCCCTCCACTTT	CASSWGQTNNSPLHF
TRBD1	TRBJ1-5	TRBV19	.	TGTGCCAGCAGCCCGGACAGGGCTCAGCCCCAGCATTTT	CASSPDRAQPQHF
TRBD1	TRBJ2-2	TRBV27	.	TGTGCCAGCAGCAAGCCGGGACAGGGGACCACCGGGGAGCTGTTTTTT	CASSKPGQGTTGELFF
TRBD1	TRBJ1-6	TRBV27	.	TGTGCCAGCACCCGGACAGGATACTCCTATAATTCACCCCTCCACTTT	CASTRTGYSYNSPLHF
.	TRBJ2-1	TRBV4-3	.	TGCGCCAGCAGCCAAGATCCTGTGAGCTCCTACAATGAGCAGTTCTTC	CASSQDPVSSYNEQFF
.	TRBJ1-4	TRBV6-1	.	TGTGCCAGCAGACTGGACAGAGATGAAAAACTGTTTTTT	CASRLDRDEKLFF
.	TRBJ1-6	TRBV19	.	TGTGCCAGTAGTGTCGGGAAGGATAATTCCCCCCTCCACTTT	CASSVGKDNSPLHF
TRBD1	TRBJ1-2	TRBV6-5	few	TGTGCCAGCAGCCCGCAGGGGGGACCTCCCTATGGCTACACCTTC	CASSPQGGPPYGYTF
TRBD1	TRBJ2-7	TRBV5-8	few	TGTGCCAGCAGCTTCCGGGACAGGGTGGTCTACGAGCAGTACTTC	CASSFRDRVVYEQYF
TRBD1	TRBJ1-5	TRBV28	.	TGTGCCAGCAGGGACAGGGGGCTTCAGCCCCGGCATTTT	CASRDRGLQPRHF
.	TRBJ1-6	TRBV14	few	TGTGCCAGCAGGGGCCACGGGGGTTCACCCCTCCACTTT	CASRGHGGSPLHF